This passage covers 32 T cell receptor beta chains from one sample sequenced in a study of cytomegalovirus exposure and HLA in healthy donors. Primers: 60 Vbeta forward and 13 Jbeta reverse. The data were produced by immunoSEQ multiplex PCR, yet TCRdb's version contains in-frame clones alone and is incomplete. The table shows approximately 90,000 clones, with approximately 80% occurring only once. Sequencing was done on a sample of PBMCs. All receptors derive from a man aged 40-50 years in good health and CMV-seronegative.

This clone was seen a few times. The chain employs TRBV7-9 and TRBJ2-1; 9 bases are shared with TRBD1. This CDR3 spans 13 amino acids. Germline assignment: CDR1 SEHNR and CDR2 FQNEAQ (reference sequence). V lost 5 bases and J lost 10; bases outside the gene matches: 6. CDR3 nucleotides: TGTGCCAGCAGCAAAACAGGGGGCTGGGAGCAGTTCTTC. Translation: CASSKTGGWEQFF. Drawing the rest from reference TRBV7-9 and TRBJ2-1, the complete variable domain is DTGVSQNPRHKITKRGQNVTFRCDPISEHNRLYWYRQTLGQGPEFLTYFQNEAQLEKSRLLSDRFSAERPKGSFSTLEIQRTEQGDSAMYLCASSKTGGWEQFFGPGTRLTVL.

The rearrangement links TRBV28 to TRBJ2-2; the D gene is possibly TRBD2 (7 bases). Germline loops: CDR1 MDHEN, CDR2 SYDVKM. The CDR3 runs 16 residues. V was trimmed by 8 bases and J by 1 base, leaving 17 bases between them. CDR3 residues: CASAGVQGLNTGELFF. The CDR3 DNA is TGTGCCAGCGCGGGGGTGCAGGGGTTGAACACCGGGGAGCTGTTTTTT.

In this sample, this clone turned up a few times. V usage is TRBV5-8 and J usage is TRBJ1-5, with TRBD1 as a possible D gene (6 bases). V gave up 4 bases and J gave up 0 bases, with 11 bases separating them. The V gene's germline CDR1 is SGHTS and CDR2 YDEGEE. The length of the CDR3 is 15 residues. The CDR3 sequence: CASSRYRVSNQPQHF. Written as DNA, the CDR3 is TGTGCCAGCAGCCGCTACAGGGTTAGCAATCAGCCCCAGCATTTT.

The V call is TRBV5-1, the J call TRBJ1-1, with 7 bases identical to TRBD1. CDR3 size: 14 residues. J gave up 0 bases and V 4 bases, and 3 bases lay outside the gene matches. Germline V gene lookup returns CDR1 SGHRS and CDR2 YFSETQ. The CDR3 region is CASSAGGLNTEAFF. In DNA, the CDR3 is TGCGCCAGCAGCGCAGGGGGGCTGAACACTGAAGCTTTCTTT.

A few counts support this clone. The chain combines TRBV15 with TRBJ1-1; the match to TRBD1 covers 10 bases. Trimming cost V 4 bases and J 5 bases; bases outside gene matches: 7. Germline CDR1 LNHNV, CDR2 YYDKDF (reference sequence). The CDR3 has 15 residues. CDR3 in DNA: TGTGCCACCAGCATAACCGGGACAGGGGTGACTGAAGCTTTCTTT. This codes for CATSITGTGVTEAFF.

This chain connects TRBV7-2 to TRBJ2-5; 12 bases fit TRBD2. Germline V CDR1 and CDR2: SGHTA, FQGNSA. Trimming cost V 1 base and J 7 bases; bases outside gene matches: 7. The CDR3 spans 16 residues. The DNA for the CDR3 is TGTGCCAGCAGCTTAGACCTAGCGGGAGGGGGGGGGACCCAGTACTTC. It translates to CASSLDLAGGGGTQYF.

This clone was detected only once. The chain uses TRBV4-1 and TRBJ1-5, with TRBD1 as a possible D gene (6 bases). In germline, CDR1 is MGHRA, CDR2 YSYEKL. With 0 bases removed from V and 3 bases from J, the gap between germline ends came to 12 bases. The CDR3 loop spans 16 amino acids. CDR3 in amino acids: CASSQDTGNLNQPQHF. The CDR3 bases are TGCGCCAGCAGCCAAGATACAGGGAACCTCAATCAGCCCCAGCATTTT.

The chain joins TRBV7-2 to TRBJ1-5; tentatively, D is TRBD1 (5 bases). V was pared by 1 base and J by 2 bases, with 6 bases between. The germline CDR1 and CDR2 sequences are SGHTA and FQGNSA. There are 14 residues in the CDR3. CDR3 loop: CASSLEGGNQPQHF. The CDR3 coding sequence is TGTGCCAGCAGCTTAGAAGGGGGCAATCAGCCCCAGCATTTT.

J is TRBJ2-7 and V is TRBV27, with D hard to call. This CDR3 has 15 residues. Germline V gene lookup returns CDR1 MNHEY and CDR2 SMNVEV (reference sequence). V was pared by 0 bases and J by 0 bases, with 9 bases between. The CDR3 sequence: CASSLSPQSSYEQYF. DNA for the CDR3: TGTGCCAGCAGTTTATCCCCACAGAGCTCCTACGAGCAGTACTTC.

The chain combines TRBV25-1 with TRBJ1-2; 7 positions match TRBD1. Germline V CDR1 and CDR2: MGHDK, SYGVNS. The CDR3 spans 12 residues. Unmatched junction bases numbered 3, after V lost 8 bases and J lost 3 bases. The CDR3 region is CASGTEHYGYTF. Written as DNA, the CDR3 is TGTGCCAGCGGGACAGAGCACTATGGCTACACCTTC.

The chain carries TRBV5-1 and TRBJ1-1; D gene unclear. The V gene lost 0 bases and the J gene lost 4 bases, with 7 bases spanning the gap. The CDR3 sequence is 13 residues long. The germline gives CDR1 SGHRS, CDR2 YFSETQ. The CDR3 nucleotides read TGCGCCAGCAGCTTGGGACTCATCACTGAAGCTTTCTTT. It translates to CASSLGLITEAFF.

This clone was found a few times. The V call is TRBV10-3, the J call TRBJ2-5; 13 bases align to TRBD2. Germline V gene lookup returns CDR1 ENHRY and CDR2 SYGVKD. This CDR3 spans 14 amino acids. With V trimmed by 4 bases and J by 5 bases, 1 base remained unmatched. The CDR3 DNA is TGTGCCATCAGTGGGGGACTAGCGGGGGAGACCCAGTACTTC. Translating it yields CAISGGLAGETQYF.

The chain combines TRBV30 with TRBJ2-7; D may be TRBD1 (6 bases). This CDR3 is 13 amino acids long. Germline V lookup: CDR1 GTSNPN, CDR2 SVGIG (reference sequence). V lost 1 base and J 5 bases, leaving 12 bases between the germline ends. The CDR3 loop reads CAWSDQTGNEQYF. The CDR3 region has the DNA TGTGCCTGGAGTGACCAGACAGGCAACGAGCAGTACTTC.

The CDR3 spells CSVLKGPYEQYF. Here the CDR3 DNA reads TGCAGCGTTTTAAAGGGGCCCTACGAGCAGTACTTC. The chain is built from TRBV29-1 and TRBJ2-7, with D perhaps matching TRBD1 (5 bases). The CDR3 covers 12 residues. V shed 5 bases and J shed 2 bases, with 10 bases lying between them. CDR1 SQVTM and CDR2 ANQGSEA come from the germline V gene.

The chain couples TRBV19 to TRBJ2-7; D possibly corresponds to TRBD2 (6 bases). Trimming stripped 4 bases from V and 4 bases from J, with 23 bases between. Germline V gene lookup returns CDR1 LNHDA and CDR2 SQIVND (reference sequence). The length of the CDR3 is 17 residues. The CDR3 spells CASSKRGVRESFYEQYF. The CDR3 region has the DNA TGTGCCAGTAGTAAAAGAGGGGTACGGGAGAGTTTTTACGAGCAGTACTTC.

This rearrangement joins TRBV9 to TRBJ2-7, with a tentative D call TRBD1 (6 bases). CDR1 and CDR2 from the germline V gene are SGDLS and YYNGEE. V was pared by 3 bases and J by 1 base, with 11 bases between. The CDR3 is 14 residues long. The CDR3 nucleotides are TGTGCCAGCAGCGCCACGGACAGTTCCTACGAGCAGTACTTC. Protein sequence: CASSATDSSYEQYF.

The chain carries TRBV9 and TRBJ1-1; the D is unclear. CDR3 length: 15 amino acids. V was shortened by 4 bases and J by 4 bases, with 17 bases between the two germline ends. The germline V gene has CDR1 SGDLS and CDR2 YYNGEE. CDR3 in amino acids: CASSNQALGGTEAFF. The CDR3 nucleotides read TGTGCCAGCAGCAATCAAGCCCTGGGAGGCACTGAAGCTTTCTTT.

V gene TRBV13 combines with J gene TRBJ2-7, with D perhaps TRBD2 (7 bases). The CDR3 is made up of 16 amino acids. V lost 2 bases and J 3 bases, leaving 17 bases between the germline ends. In germline, CDR1 is PRHDT, CDR2 FYEKMQ (reference sequence). CDR3 nucleotides: TGTGCCAGCAGCTTAATGACCCGGGGGGCTTTCTACGAGCAGTACTTC. This codes for CASSLMTRGAFYEQYF.

The V call is TRBV2, the J call TRBJ1-4; maybe TRBD1 (6 bases). V was pared by 1 base and J by 3 bases, with 15 bases between. The CDR3 totals 17 residues. Germline CDR1 is SNHLY and CDR2 is FYNNEI. CDR3 sequence (DNA): TGTGCCAGCAGTGAAGAACAGGGCGCGCGGGCTAATGAAAAACTGTTTTTT. Translating it yields CASSEEQGARANEKLFF.

The chain recombines TRBV5-1 with TRBJ2-3; 11 bases are a match to TRBD2. Germline trimming cut 5 bases from V and 0 bases from J; bases unmatched to any gene: 5. The germline V gene encodes CDR1 SGHRS and CDR2 YFSETQ. The CDR3 has 16 residues. Here the CDR3 DNA reads TGCGCCAGCAGGACCGGGACTAGCGGAAGCACAGATACGCAGTATTTT. It encodes CASRTGTSGSTDTQYF.

This clone was found a few times. The V and J genes are TRBV6-1 and TRBJ1-1, with a tentative D call TRBD1 (6 bases). With 5 bases removed from V and 3 bases from J, the gap between germline ends came to 13 bases. The germline V gene has CDR1 MNHNS and CDR2 SASEGT. The CDR3 spans 14 residues. The CDR3 region is CASSSFTGYTEAFF. CDR3 DNA sequence: TGTGCCAGCAGTAGTTTTACAGGGTACACTGAAGCTTTCTTT.

CDR3: CASSAQRQLGNSPLHF. As DNA, the CDR3 is TGTGCCAGCAGTGCCCAAAGACAGCTAGGAAATTCACCCCTCCACTTT. The chain is built from TRBV6-1 and TRBJ1-6; D may be TRBD1 (5 bases). The V end was cut by 4 bases, the J end by 7 bases, with 17 bases between. Per germline, CDR1 MNHNS and CDR2 SASEGT. The CDR3 extends over 16 amino acids.

This chain uses TRBV10-2 with TRBJ1-3, with 8 positions matching TRBD1. The junction had 5 bases not matched to a gene; V was cut back by 0 bases and J by 4 bases. Germline CDR1 WSHSY, CDR2 SAAADI. The CDR3 is 16 amino acids. CDR3 amino acids: CASSESQGALGNTIYF. The CDR3 nucleotides read TGCGCCAGCAGTGAGTCGCAGGGGGCGTTGGGAAACACCATATATTTT.

The chain couples TRBV18 to TRBJ1-5; no firm D call. The germline V gene encodes CDR1 KGHSH and CDR2 LQKENI. V lost 1 base, J lost 4 bases, and 11 bases lay in between. CDR3 length: 15 residues. CDR3 region: CASSPRGIGNQPQHF. CDR3 coding DNA: TGTGCCAGCTCACCACGCGGGATTGGGAATCAGCCCCAGCATTTT.

This clone was detected once. This rearrangement joins TRBV9 to TRBJ2-2; no definite D call. V was cut by 0 bases and J by 1 base, with 4 bases left in between. The CDR3 is 14 residues long. CDR1 is SGDLS and CDR2 is YYNGEE in the germline V gene. In DNA, the CDR3 is TGTGCCAGCAGCGTAGCTTGGAACACCGGGGAGCTGTTTTTT. Translated, it gives CASSVAWNTGELFF.

The chain recombines TRBV7-3 with TRBJ1-2; 8 nucleotides line up with TRBD1. The germline gives CDR1 SGHTA, CDR2 FQGTGA. CDR3 length equals 16 residues. V shed 0 bases and J 4 bases; nucleotides not matched to a gene: 7. The CDR3 loop is CASSLTGQGASYGYTF. In DNA form, the CDR3 reads TGTGCCAGCAGCTTAACGGGCCAGGGGGCATCCTATGGCTACACCTTC. Complete variable domain (other parts from reference TRBV7-3 and TRBJ1-2): GAGVSQTPSNKVTEKGKYVELRCDPISGHTALYWYRQSLGQGPEFLIYFQGTGAADDSGLPNDRFFAVRPEGSVSTLKIQRTERGDSAVYLCASSLTGQGASYGYTFGSGTRLTVV.

The chain carries TRBV2 and TRBJ2-7, with 9 nucleotides matching TRBD1. Germline V gene sequence: CDR1 SNHLY, CDR2 FYNNEI. V gave up 10 bases and J gave up 1 base; unmatched junction bases: 8. The CDR3 is 14 amino acids. The CDR3 bases are TGTGCCAATTCCGGGACAGGGAATTCCTACGAGCAGTACTTC. As protein: CANSGTGNSYEQYF.

This rearrangement joins TRBV29-1 to TRBJ2-7, with D perhaps TRBD1 (6 bases). Germline V CDR1 and CDR2: SQVTM, ANQGSEA. The CDR3 loop spans 11 amino acids. Trimming stripped 6 bases from V and 4 bases from J, with 10 bases between. The CDR3: CSVATGYEQYF. The CDR3 DNA follows: TGCAGCGTAGCGACAGGTTACGAGCAGTACTTC.

In DNA, the CDR3 is TGTGCCAGCAGCCGATCTTGGGGAGGAACCTACGAGCAGTACTTC. As protein: CASSRSWGGTYEQYF. The V and J genes are TRBV11-2 and TRBJ2-7, with D possibly matching TRBD2 (6 bases). Trimming cost V 5 bases and J 2 bases, with 16 bases left between them. This CDR3 is 15 amino acids long. The germline V gene has CDR1 SGHAT and CDR2 FQNNGV.

The rearrangement uses TRBV6-5 and TRBJ2-1; possible D gene TRBD2, 6 bases. This CDR3 is 15 amino acids long. Trimming removed 0 bases at V and 2 bases at J, with 8 bases between. Germline V lookup: CDR1 MNHEY, CDR2 SVGAGI. CDR3 nucleotides: TGTGCCAGCAGTTACTCGGAGGGCCCCTACAATGAGCAGTTCTTC. Translated: CASSYSEGPYNEQFF.

On this clone itself: One junction end disagrees with the germline gene, perhaps due to a read error. CDR3 DNA sequence: TGTGCCAGCAGTTACGGGGGACTAGTGAATGGAAAACTGTTTTTT. It is translated as CASSYGGLVNGKLFF. The V call is TRBV6-5, the J call TRBJ1-4; TRBD1 is a possible D gene (5 bases). In germline, CDR1 is MNHEY, CDR2 SVGAGI. The CDR3 contains 15 residues.

The V and J genes are TRBV18 and TRBJ2-7; D may be TRBD2 (6 bases). CDR3 size: 15 residues. Trimming left V 3 bases short and J 4 bases short, with 16 bases between. The germline V gene has CDR1 KGHSH and CDR2 LQKENI. CDR3 DNA: TGTGCCAGCTCACCCAGCGGGTGGGGTTGGTACGAGCAGTACTTC. It is translated as CASSPSGWGWYEQYF. The whole variable domain, filled in from reference TRBV18 and TRBJ2-7, reads NAGVMQNPRHLVRRRGQEARLRCSPMKGHSHVYWYRQLPEEGLKFMVYLQKENIIDESGMPKERFSAEFPKEGPSILRIQQVVRGDSAAYFCASSPSGWGWYEQYFGPGTRLTVT.